Listed below are T cell receptor beta chains from one sample, sequenced in a study of blood T cell repertoires in COVID-19. Measured with immunoSEQ multiplex PCR; TCRdb has only the in-frame clones, and not every one. Among approximately 250,000 clones listed, about 85% were seen once. Sequencing was performed on peripheral blood. These receptors originate from a man in his sixties with acute or convalescent COVID-19. The CDR3 runs from the conserved cysteine through the conserved F or W. D genes are given only for firm matches. Expanded clones get a size class; other rows say once, few or many, or leave the size out.

>NA|TRBD1|TRBJ2-4|TRBV19
CASKTQGQGKNIQYF
TGTGCCAGTAAAACCCAGGGACAGGGGAAAAACATTCAGTACTTC
>once|TRBD2|TRBJ2-3|TRBV6-5
CASSYRASGRTDTQYF
TGTGCCAGCAGTTACAGGGCTAGCGGACGCACAGATACGCAGTATTTT
>once|NA|TRBJ1-2|TRBV5-1
CASSPDRGMAGGYTF
TGCGCCAGCAGCCCGGACCGGGGGATGGCTGGCGGCTACACCTTC
>NA|NA|TRBJ1-4|TRBV29-1
CSVTTRLATNEKLFF
TGCAGCGTTACCACTAGACTGGCAACTAATGAAAAACTGTTTTTT
>NA|TRBD1|TRBJ2-4|TRBV9
CASSAFHRDRGLGNIQYF
TGTGCCAGCAGCGCCTTTCACCGGGACAGGGGGCTTGGAAACATTCAGTACTTC
>NA|NA|TRBJ1-1|TRBV2
CASTMSGRWTEAFF
TGTGCCAGCACAATGTCGGGGAGGTGGACTGAAGCTTTCTTT
>NA|NA|TRBJ1-3|TRBV6-2/TRBV6-3
CASSGRLLSGNTIYF
TGTGCCAGCAGTGGGAGACTGCTCTCTGGAAACACCATATATTTT
>NA|TRBD1|TRBJ1-2|TRBV5-1
CASSLGGQVYGYTF
TGCGCCAGCAGCTTGGGAGGACAGGTCTATGGCTACACCTTC
>NA|TRBD2|TRBJ2-1|TRBV10-3
CAISEGGGSSYNEQFF
TGTGCCATCAGTGAGGGGGGGGGTTCATCCTACAATGAGCAGTTCTTC
>NA|TRBD2|TRBJ2-2|TRBV11-1
CASSRSGETTGELFF
TGTGCCAGCAGCCGTAGCGGGGAGACCACCGGGGAGCTGTTTTTT
>NA|NA|TRBJ2-7|TRBV7-9
CASSPTGGQQYF
TGTGCCAGCAGCCCCACCGGGGGACAGCAGTACTTC
>few|NA|TRBJ1-6|TRBV12-5
CANPGGALSSPLHF
TGTGCTAATCCTGGAGGGGCCCTTAGTTCACCCCTCCACTTT
>NA|NA|TRBJ1-3|TRBV4-2
CASSLTLAGGNTIYF
TGTGCCAGCAGCCTTACATTAGCGGGGGGAAACACCATATATTTT
>NA|NA|TRBJ1-2|TRBV19
CASRGEVEASRGYTF
TGTGCCAGTAGGGGTGAGGTCGAGGCCTCTCGCGGCTACACCTTC
>NA|NA|TRBJ2-3|TRBV13
CASSLGRVAGTDTQYF
TGTGCCAGCAGCTTAGGCAGGGTAGCGGGCACAGATACGCAGTATTTT
>NA|TRBD1|TRBJ2-5|TRBV4-1
CASSQDDRAQETQYF
TGCGCCAGCAGCCAAGATGACAGGGCCCAAGAGACCCAGTACTTC
>NA|TRBD2|TRBJ2-4|TRBV6-2/TRBV6-3
CASSPGLAGAGIQYF
TGTGCCAGCAGTCCAGGACTAGCGGGAGCGGGCATTCAGTACTTC
>NA|TRBD1|TRBJ2-5|TRBV11-2
CASSLGDRGRFETQYF
TGTGCCAGCAGCTTAGGAGACAGGGGGCGTTTTGAGACCCAGTACTTC
>once|TRBD2|TRBJ2-3|TRBV24-1
CATSAPSGRRDGGTDTQYF
TGTGCCACCAGTGCCCCTAGCGGGAGAAGAGATGGGGGTACAGATACGCAGTATTTT
>NA|TRBD2|TRBJ2-7|TRBV12-3/TRBV12-4
CASSFVREGEQYF
TGTGCCAGCAGTTTTGTCAGGGAGGGCGAGCAGTACTTC
>NA|NA|TRBJ2-7|TRBV11-2
CASSLDYGTRSYEQYF
TGTGCCAGCAGCTTAGACTACGGGACTCGCTCCTACGAGCAGTACTTC
>NA|TRBD2|TRBJ2-1|TRBV5-4
CASSLGSGGASDEQFF
TGTGCCAGCAGCTTGGGTAGCGGGGGGGCCTCAGATGAGCAGTTCTTC
>NA|NA|TRBJ2-1|TRBV9
CASSVAGHNNEQFF
TGTGCCAGCAGCGTAGCGGGACACAACAATGAGCAGTTCTTC
>NA|NA|TRBJ1-6|TRBV30
CAWSDLPGNSPLHF
TGTGCCTGGAGTGATCTTCCGGGAAATTCACCCCTCCACTTT
>NA|TRBD1|TRBJ1-5|TRBV28
CAIPRDRGSNQPQHF
TGTGCCATTCCCCGTGACAGGGGTAGCAATCAGCCCCAGCATTTT
>NA|NA|TRBJ1-5|TRBV5-6
CASSLGSSGPQHF
TGTGCCAGCAGCTTGGGGAGTTCCGGGCCCCAGCATTTT
>NA|NA|TRBJ2-6|TRBV28
CASSTRQANVLTF
TGTGCCAGCAGTACCCGACAGGCCAACGTCCTGACTTTC
>once|NA|TRBJ1-6|TRBV2
CASRGGPTQGSPLHF
TGTGCCAGCAGAGGAGGCCCTACTCAAGGGTCACCCCTCCACTTT
>NA|NA|TRBJ2-7|TRBV5-1
CASSLEGSAYEQYF
TGCGCCAGCAGCTTGGAAGGCAGCGCCTACGAGCAGTACTTC
>NA|TRBD1|TRBJ1-1|TRBV5-1
CASSLAWTGSPSRGEAFF
TGCGCCAGCAGCTTGGCCTGGACAGGGAGCCCGTCTAGGGGTGAAGCTTTCTTT
>NA|TRBD2|TRBJ2-7|TRBV6-5
CASSSPTGGRAYEQYF
TGTGCCAGCAGTTCCCCCACGGGCGGGAGGGCCTACGAGCAGTACTTC